This is a list of T cell receptor beta chains from one sample in a study of cytomegalovirus exposure and HLA in healthy donors. Clones were read by immunoSEQ multiplex PCR, and TCRdb kept only the in-frame ones, dropping some. The table shows roughly 130,000 clones, with 80% occurring only once. Sequencing used PBMCs. These receptors originate from a man aged 35-49 years in good health and CMV-seronegative. Both conserved end residues are part of each CDR3. Fields, in order: D gene, clone size, J gene, V gene, CDR3 protein, CDR3 DNA. A D gene is named only where the DNA matches it firmly. Clone size is not always given. Where it is, it says once, few, many or a class for expanded clones.

D: -; size: -; J: TRBJ1-5; V: TRBV6-1; CDR3: CASTLDRTPVQPQHF; DNA: TGTGCCAGCACCCTGGACAGAACTCCAGTTCAGCCCCAGCATTTT
D: TRBD1; size: once; J: TRBJ1-1; V: TRBV27; CDR3: CASSSNRGKYTEAFF; DNA: TGTGCCAGCAGTTCTAACAGGGGAAAGTACACTGAAGCTTTCTTT
D: TRBD2; size: -; J: TRBJ2-2; V: TRBV11-1; CDR3: CASVRGGSGELFF; DNA: TGTGCCAGCGTTCGCGGGGGATCCGGGGAGCTGTTTTTT
D: -; size: -; J: TRBJ1-1; V: TRBV19; CDR3: CASSRQPNTEAFF; DNA: TGTGCCAGTAGTCGACAGCCAAACACTGAAGCTTTCTTT
D: TRBD2; size: few; J: TRBJ2-1; V: TRBV2; CDR3: CASSVGGTYNEQFF; DNA: TGTGCCAGCAGTGTCGGGGGGACCTACAATGAGCAGTTCTTC
D: TRBD1; size: -; J: TRBJ2-3; V: TRBV9; CDR3: CASSVAGTGRDTQYF; DNA: TGTGCCAGCAGCGTAGCTGGGACAGGCCGAGATACGCAGTATTTT
D: -; size: -; J: TRBJ1-4; V: TRBV19; CDR3: CASTLGWGDEKLFF; DNA: TGTGCCAGTACCCTGGGGTGGGGCGATGAAAAACTGTTTTTT
D: TRBD2; size: once; J: TRBJ2-5; V: TRBV7-6; CDR3: CASSVGLAGQETQYF; DNA: TGTGCCAGCAGCGTGGGACTAGCGGGGCAAGAGACCCAGTACTTC
D: TRBD2; size: -; J: TRBJ2-1; V: TRBV5-4; CDR3: CASSLPGLGGNEQFF; DNA: TGTGCCAGCAGCTTACCGGGACTAGGGGGTAATGAGCAGTTCTTC
D: TRBD2; size: -; J: TRBJ2-2; V: TRBV6-1; CDR3: CASSENWVAGDTGELFF; DNA: TGTGCCAGCAGTGAAAATTGGGTAGCGGGAGACACCGGGGAGCTGTTTTTT
D: TRBD2; size: -; J: TRBJ2-1; V: TRBV27; CDR3: CASSLFGRETYNEQFF; DNA: TGTGCCAGCAGTTTATTCGGGCGGGAGACCTACAATGAGCAGTTCTTC
D: TRBD1; size: -; J: TRBJ2-7; V: TRBV15; CDR3: CATSHGTGEIYEQYF; DNA: TGTGCCACCAGCCACGGGACAGGAGAGATCTACGAGCAGTACTTC
D: -; size: few; J: TRBJ2-5; V: TRBV7-9; CDR3: CASSFFGGGETQYF; DNA: TGTGCCAGCAGCTTTTTCGGGGGAGGTGAGACCCAGTACTTC
D: TRBD1; size: -; J: TRBJ1-4; V: TRBV19; CDR3: CASKARQGGLSANEKLFF; DNA: TGTGCCAGTAAGGCGAGGCAGGGGGGTCTCTCGGCTAATGAAAAACTGTTTTTT